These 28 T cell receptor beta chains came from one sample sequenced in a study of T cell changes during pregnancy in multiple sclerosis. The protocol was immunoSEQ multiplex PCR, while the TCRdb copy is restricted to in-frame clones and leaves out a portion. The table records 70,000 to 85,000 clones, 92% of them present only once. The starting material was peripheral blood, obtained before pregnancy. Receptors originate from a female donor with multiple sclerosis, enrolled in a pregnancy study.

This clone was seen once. The CDR3 DNA sequence: TGTGCCAGCAGCCTGTCCTGGGGGCCGGTCACTGAAGCTTTCTTT. Translated, it gives CASSLSWGPVTEAFF. V is TRBV7-3 and J is TRBJ1-1, with D maybe TRBD1 (6 bases). The CDR3 spans 15 residues. The germline CDR1 and CDR2 sequences are SGHTA and FQGTGA. Trimming took off 5 bases at V and 4 bases at J, with 17 bases between the two ends.

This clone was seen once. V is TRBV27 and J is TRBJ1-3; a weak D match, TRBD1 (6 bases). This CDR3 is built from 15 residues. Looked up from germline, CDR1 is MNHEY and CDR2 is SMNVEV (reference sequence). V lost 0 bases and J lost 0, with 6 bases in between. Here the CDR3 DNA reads TGTGCCAGCAGTTTATCGACAGGCTCTGGAAACACCATATATTTT. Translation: CASSLSTGSGNTIYF.

CDR3 sequence reads: CASSSQRGASYEQYF. CDR3 sequence (DNA): TGTGCCAGCAGCTCACAGCGGGGGGCCTCCTACGAGCAGTACTTC. The chain has TRBV7-2 and TRBJ2-7; 9 bases fit TRBD2. The CDR3 has 15 residues. J was trimmed by 0 bases and V by 4 bases; bases with no gene match: 4. Germline CDR1 is SGHTA and CDR2 is FQGNSA.

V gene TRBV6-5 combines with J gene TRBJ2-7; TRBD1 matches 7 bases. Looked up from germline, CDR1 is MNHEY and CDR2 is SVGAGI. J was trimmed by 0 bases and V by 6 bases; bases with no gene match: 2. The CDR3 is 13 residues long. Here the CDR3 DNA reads TGTGCCAGCAGACGACAGGGCTCCTACGAGCAGTACTTC. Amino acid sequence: CASRRQGSYEQYF.

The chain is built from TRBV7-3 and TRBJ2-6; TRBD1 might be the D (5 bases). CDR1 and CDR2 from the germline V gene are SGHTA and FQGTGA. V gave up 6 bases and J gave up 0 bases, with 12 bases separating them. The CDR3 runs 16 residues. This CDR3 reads CASSIDRISGANVLTF. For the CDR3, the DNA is TGTGCCAGCAGTATTGACAGAATCTCTGGGGCCAACGTCCTGACTTTC.

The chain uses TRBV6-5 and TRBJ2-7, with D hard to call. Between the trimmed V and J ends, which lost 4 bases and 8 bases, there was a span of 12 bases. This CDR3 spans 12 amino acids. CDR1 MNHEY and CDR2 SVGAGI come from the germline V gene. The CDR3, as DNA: TGTGCCAGCAGTTCTCCTACTAACAAGCAGTACTTC. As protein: CASSSPTNKQYF.

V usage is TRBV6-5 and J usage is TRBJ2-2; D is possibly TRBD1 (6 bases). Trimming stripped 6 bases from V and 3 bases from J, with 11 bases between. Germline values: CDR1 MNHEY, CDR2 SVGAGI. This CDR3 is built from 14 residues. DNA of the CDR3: TGTGCCAGCAGGATGACAGGAGACACCGGGGAGCTGTTTTTT. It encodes CASRMTGDTGELFF.

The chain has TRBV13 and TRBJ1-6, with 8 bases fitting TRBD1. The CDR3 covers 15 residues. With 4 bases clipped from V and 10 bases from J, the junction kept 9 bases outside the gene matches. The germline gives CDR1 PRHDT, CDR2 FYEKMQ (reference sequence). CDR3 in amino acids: CASSSPTGVNSPLHF. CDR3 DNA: TGTGCCAGCAGCTCTCCGACAGGGGTAAACTCACCCCTCCACTTT. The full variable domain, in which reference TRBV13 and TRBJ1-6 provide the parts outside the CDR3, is AAGVIQSPRHLIKEKRETATLKCYPIPRHDTVYWYQQGPGQDPQFLISFYEKMQSDKGSIPDRFSAQQFSDYHSELNMSSLELGDSALYFCASSSPTGVNSPLHFGNGTRLTVT.

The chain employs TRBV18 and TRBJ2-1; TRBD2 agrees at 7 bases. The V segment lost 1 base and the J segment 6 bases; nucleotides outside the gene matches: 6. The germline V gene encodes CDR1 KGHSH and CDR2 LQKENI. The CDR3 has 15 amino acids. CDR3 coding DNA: TGTGCCAGCTCACCACGGGCGGGGGTAGGCAATGAGCAGTTCTTC. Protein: CASSPRAGVGNEQFF.

The CDR3 spells CASSAGAGALRFEQYF. For the CDR3, the DNA is TGTGCCAGTAGCGCCGGCGCGGGGGCGCTTCGGTTCGAGCAGTACTTC. The genes are TRBV19 and TRBJ2-7; possibly TRBD2 for D (7 bases). CDR3 length: 16 amino acids. Germline V gene lookup returns CDR1 LNHDA and CDR2 SQIVND (reference sequence). V lost 6 bases to trimming and J lost 6 bases, with 24 bases between them.

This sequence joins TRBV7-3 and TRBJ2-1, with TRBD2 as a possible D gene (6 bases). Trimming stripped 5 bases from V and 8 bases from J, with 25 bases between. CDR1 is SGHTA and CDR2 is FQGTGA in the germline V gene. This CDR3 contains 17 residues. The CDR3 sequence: CASSILPGVGPLDEQFF. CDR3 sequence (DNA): TGTGCCAGCAGCATACTCCCGGGAGTAGGGCCATTGGATGAGCAGTTCTTC.

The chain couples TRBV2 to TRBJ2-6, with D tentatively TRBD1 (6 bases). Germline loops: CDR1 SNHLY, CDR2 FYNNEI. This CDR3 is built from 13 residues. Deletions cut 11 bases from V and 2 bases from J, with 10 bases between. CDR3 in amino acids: CAGTGTGANVLTF. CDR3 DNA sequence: TGTGCCGGAACAGGGACTGGGGCCAACGTCCTGACTTTC.

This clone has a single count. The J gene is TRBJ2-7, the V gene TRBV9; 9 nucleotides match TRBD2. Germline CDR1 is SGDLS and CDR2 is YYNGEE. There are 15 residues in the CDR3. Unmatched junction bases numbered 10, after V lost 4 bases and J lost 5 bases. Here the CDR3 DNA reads TGTGCCAGCAGCCCACGGACTAGCGCGTCACACGAGCAGTACTTC. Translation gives CASSPRTSASHEQYF.

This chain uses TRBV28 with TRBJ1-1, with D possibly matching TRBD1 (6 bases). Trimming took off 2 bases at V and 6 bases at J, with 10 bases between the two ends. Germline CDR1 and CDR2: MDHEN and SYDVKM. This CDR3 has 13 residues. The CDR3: CASSLRTGPEAFF. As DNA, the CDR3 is TGTGCCAGCAGTTTACGAACAGGGCCTGAAGCTTTCTTT.

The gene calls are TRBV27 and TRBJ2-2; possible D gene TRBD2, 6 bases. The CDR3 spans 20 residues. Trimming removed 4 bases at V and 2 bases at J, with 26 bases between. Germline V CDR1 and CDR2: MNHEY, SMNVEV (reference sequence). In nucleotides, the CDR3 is TGTGCCAGCAGTTCCTATGGCATCATCGTCGGCGGGGATAACACCGGGGAGCTGTTTTTT. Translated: CASSSYGIIVGGDNTGELFF.

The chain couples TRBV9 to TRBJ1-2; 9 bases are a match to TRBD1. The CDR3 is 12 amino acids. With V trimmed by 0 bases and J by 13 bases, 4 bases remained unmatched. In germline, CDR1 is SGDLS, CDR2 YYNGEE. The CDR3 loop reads CASSVGGQGTTF. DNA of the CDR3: TGTGCCAGCAGCGTAGGTGGACAGGGGACCACCTTC.

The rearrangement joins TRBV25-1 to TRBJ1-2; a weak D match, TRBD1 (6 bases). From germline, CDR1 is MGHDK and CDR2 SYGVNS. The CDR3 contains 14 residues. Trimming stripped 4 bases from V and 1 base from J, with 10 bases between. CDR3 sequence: CASSARGHNYGYTF. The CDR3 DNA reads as TGTGCCAGCAGTGCCAGGGGACATAACTATGGCTACACCTTC.

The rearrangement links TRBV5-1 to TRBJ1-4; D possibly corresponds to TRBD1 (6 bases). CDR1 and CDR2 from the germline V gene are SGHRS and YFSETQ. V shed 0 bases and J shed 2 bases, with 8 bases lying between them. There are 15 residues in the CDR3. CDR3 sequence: CASSLVGATNEKLFF. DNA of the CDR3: TGCGCCAGCAGCTTGGTGGGGGCCACTAATGAAAAACTGTTTTTT.

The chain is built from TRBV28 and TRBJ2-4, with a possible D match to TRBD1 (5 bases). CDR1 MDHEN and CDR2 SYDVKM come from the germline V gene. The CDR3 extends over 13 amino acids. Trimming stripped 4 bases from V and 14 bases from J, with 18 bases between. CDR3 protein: CASSSLTRALKYF. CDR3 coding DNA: TGTGCCAGCAGTTCACTTACCAGGGCATTAAAGTACTTC.

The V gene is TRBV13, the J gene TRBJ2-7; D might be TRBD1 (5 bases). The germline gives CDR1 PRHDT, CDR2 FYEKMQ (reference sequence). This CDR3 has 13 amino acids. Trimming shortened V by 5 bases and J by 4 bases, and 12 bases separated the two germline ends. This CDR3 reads CASSPGSVYEQYF. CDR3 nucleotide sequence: TGTGCCAGCAGCCCAGGGTCCGTATACGAGCAGTACTTC.

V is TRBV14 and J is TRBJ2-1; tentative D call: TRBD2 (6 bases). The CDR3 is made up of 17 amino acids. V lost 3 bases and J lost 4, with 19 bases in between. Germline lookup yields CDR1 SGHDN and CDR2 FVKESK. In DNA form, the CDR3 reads TGTGCCAGCAGCCACCCGCGACGAATCGGGGGATACAATGAGCAGTTCTTC. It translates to CASSHPRRIGGYNEQFF.

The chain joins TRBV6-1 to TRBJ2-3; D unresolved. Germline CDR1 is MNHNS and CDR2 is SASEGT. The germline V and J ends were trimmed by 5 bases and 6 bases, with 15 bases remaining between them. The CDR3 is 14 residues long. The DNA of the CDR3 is TGTGCCAGCAGTAACCGACACTGGTCCGATACGCAGTATTTT. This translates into CASSNRHWSDTQYF.

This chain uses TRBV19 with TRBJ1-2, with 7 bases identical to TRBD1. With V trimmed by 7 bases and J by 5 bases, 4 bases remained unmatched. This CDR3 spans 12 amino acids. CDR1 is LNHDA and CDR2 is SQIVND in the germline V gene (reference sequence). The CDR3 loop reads CASNNRGYGYTF. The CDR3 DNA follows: TGTGCCAGTAATAACAGGGGATATGGCTACACCTTC. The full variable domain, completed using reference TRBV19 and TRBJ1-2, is DGGITQSPKYLFRKEGQNVTLSCEQNLNHDAMYWYRQDPGQGLRLIYYSQIVNDFQKGDIAEGYSVSREKKESFPLTVTSAQKNPTAFYLCASNNRGYGYTFGSGTRLTVV.

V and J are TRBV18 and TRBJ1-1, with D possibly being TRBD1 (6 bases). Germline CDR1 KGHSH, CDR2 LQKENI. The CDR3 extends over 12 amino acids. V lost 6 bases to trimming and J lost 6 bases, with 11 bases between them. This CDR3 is CASSTGYAEAFF. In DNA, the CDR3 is TGTGCCAGCTCTACAGGGTATGCTGAAGCTTTCTTT.

The CDR3 loop is CAAKWESGNEQFF. For the CDR3, the DNA is TGTGCCGCGAAGTGGGAGTCCGGCAATGAGCAGTTCTTC. The V call is TRBV25-1, the J call TRBJ2-1, with D perhaps matching TRBD2 (5 bases). Germline lookup yields CDR1 MGHDK and CDR2 SYGVNS. The CDR3 is made up of 13 amino acids. V was clipped by 11 bases and J by 6 bases, with 17 bases between them. Combining the CDR3 with reference TRBV25-1 and TRBJ2-1 gives the whole variable domain EADIYQTPRYLVIGTGKKITLECSQTMGHDKMYWYQQDPGMELHLIHYSYGVNSTEKGDLSSESTVSRIRTEHFPLTLESARPSHTSQYLCAAKWESGNEQFFGPGTRLTVL.

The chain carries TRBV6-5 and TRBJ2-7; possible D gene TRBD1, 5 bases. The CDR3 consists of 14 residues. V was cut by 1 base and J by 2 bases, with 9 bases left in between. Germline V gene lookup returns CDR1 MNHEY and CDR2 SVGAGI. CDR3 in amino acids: CASSYFQGAYEQYF. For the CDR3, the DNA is TGTGCCAGCAGTTACTTTCAGGGCGCCTACGAGCAGTACTTC.

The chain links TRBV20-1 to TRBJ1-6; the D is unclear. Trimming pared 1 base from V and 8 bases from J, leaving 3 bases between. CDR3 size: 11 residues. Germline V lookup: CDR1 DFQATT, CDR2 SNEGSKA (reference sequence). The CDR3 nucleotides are TGCAGTGCTAGAGCGGATTCACCCCTCCACTTT. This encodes CSARADSPLHF.

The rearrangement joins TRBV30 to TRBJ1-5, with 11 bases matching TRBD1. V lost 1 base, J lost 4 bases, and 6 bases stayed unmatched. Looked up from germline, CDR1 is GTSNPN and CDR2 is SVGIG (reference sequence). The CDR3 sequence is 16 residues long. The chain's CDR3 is CAWSAIGTGGNQPQHF. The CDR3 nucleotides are TGTGCCTGGAGTGCGATAGGGACAGGGGGAAATCAGCCCCAGCATTTT. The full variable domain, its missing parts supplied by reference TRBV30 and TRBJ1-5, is SQTIHQWPATLVQPVGSPLSLECTVEGTSNPNLYWYRQAAGRGLQLLFYSVGIGQISSEVPQNLSASRPQDRQFILSSKKLLLSDSGFYLCAWSAIGTGGNQPQHFGDGTRLSIL.